Listed below are T cell receptor beta chains from one sample, sequenced in a study of T cells in localized non-small cell lung cancer. Method: immunoSEQ multiplex PCR; TCRdb's copy keeps in-frame clones and lacks some. The data hold fewer than 1,500 clones, with under 30% observed a single time. This sample comprised normal lung tissue next to the tumor, obtained before any cancer treatment. The receptors originated from a male donor at least 60 years old with stage I lung adenocarcinoma. CDR3s include the opening cysteine and the closing phenylalanine or tryptophan. The order of the fields is J gene, V gene, CDR3 protein.

J: TRBJ2-2; V: TRBV30; CDR3: CAWSEARPGELFF
J: TRBJ2-2; V: TRBV11-3; CDR3: CASSLMTGTGELFF
J: TRBJ2-3; V: TRBV5-1; CDR3: CASHNGQPTDTQYF
J: TRBJ2-3; V: TRBV6-8; CDR3: CASRRVRGADTQYF
J: TRBJ2-5; V: TRBV10-2; CDR3: CASSERGGAYETQYF
J: TRBJ1-5; V: TRBV7-5; CDR3: CASSSQGLGNQPQHF
J: TRBJ2-3; V: TRBV9; CDR3: CASSALGGASTDTQYF
J: TRBJ1-1; V: TRBV19; CDR3: CASSVPGTGNTEAFF
J: TRBJ2-5; V: TRBV9; CDR3: CASSEGTFQETQYF
J: TRBJ1-2; V: TRBV6-8; CDR3: CASSYIPVLQGYGYTF
J: TRBJ2-7; V: TRBV6-8; CDR3: CASSPRTGGYEQYF
J: TRBJ1-3; V: TRBV19; CDR3: CASSPGRSSGNTIYF
J: TRBJ2-7; V: TRBV6-8; CDR3: CASRLGQGAPYEQYF
J: TRBJ1-5; V: TRBV11-3; CDR3: CASSPQALGGPQHF
J: TRBJ2-5; V: TRBV19; CDR3: CASSSGSQETQYF
J: TRBJ2-5; V: TRBV11-3; CDR3: CASSSPRGITLNRETQYF
J: TRBJ1-5; V: TRBV29-1; CDR3: CSGKWRGQPQHF
J: TRBJ2-7; V: TRBV6-8; CDR3: CASSEGAGLPYEQYF
J: TRBJ1-5; V: TRBV28; CDR3: CASLGSNQPQHF
J: TRBJ2-2; V: TRBV10-1; CDR3: CASGQGDTGELFF
J: TRBJ1-1; V: TRBV9; CDR3: CASSPGQGLTEAFF
J: TRBJ1-1; V: TRBV25-1; CDR3: CASSDADRLNTEAFF
J: TRBJ2-2; V: TRBV10-2; CDR3: CAAQGATGELFF
J: TRBJ2-2; V: TRBV15; CDR3: CATSRIRGVGGELFF
J: TRBJ1-1; V: TRBV18; CDR3: CASSLDSTEAFF
J: TRBJ2-5; V: TRBV16; CDR3: CASSDLIGGETQYF
J: TRBJ1-1; V: TRBV10-2; CDR3: CASTRGWGDRQLGSGFF
J: TRBJ1-5; V: TRBV28; CDR3: CASSFSGARQPQHF
J: TRBJ2-2; V: TRBV12-5; CDR3: CASTAQPDRIAGELFF
J: TRBJ1-2; V: TRBV30; CDR3: CAWTFRGEGGYTF
J: TRBJ1-5; V: TRBV30; CDR3: CAWSGGGTAEGQPQHF
J: TRBJ2-7; V: TRBV11-3; CDR3: CASSFRDLFSYEQYF
J: TRBJ1-2; V: TRBV28; CDR3: CASSLTGPQSYGYTF
J: TRBJ2-5; V: TRBV9; CDR3: CASSVASEETQYF
J: TRBJ2-7; V: TRBV14; CDR3: CASSQLGRGAYEQYF
J: TRBJ2-5; V: TRBV30; CDR3: CAPENPGLAGGNQETQYF
J: TRBJ1-1; V: TRBV11-3; CDR3: CASSLDGEIGEAFF
J: TRBJ2-3; V: TRBV12-5; CDR3: CASTLTSGRGGTQYF
J: TRBJ1-1; V: TRBV6-8; CDR3: CASSPHRGDSEAFF
J: TRBJ2-3; V: TRBV11-3; CDR3: CASSVGRVGDTQYF
J: TRBJ1-5; V: TRBV30; CDR3: CAWSAGTGDFQPQHF
J: TRBJ1-1; V: TRBV11-3; CDR3: CASSQKIQGSVNTEAFF
J: TRBJ2-7; V: TRBV11-3; CDR3: CASSFLGWTGAGEQYF
J: TRBJ2-1; V: TRBV11-3; CDR3: CASSRLAGGSYNEQFF
J: TRBJ2-7; V: TRBV10-3; CDR3: CAISVDSSSYEQYF
J: TRBJ2-5; V: TRBV30; CDR3: CAWIPGLADQGTQYF
J: TRBJ2-7; V: TRBV9; CDR3: CASSGDRGSYEQYF
J: TRBJ2-3; V: TRBV6-1; CDR3: CASSEEVASADTQYF
J: TRBJ2-7; V: TRBV11-3; CDR3: CASSLESQGTYEQYF
J: TRBJ1-4; V: TRBV19; CDR3: CASSIRFNEKLFF
J: TRBJ1-1; V: TRBV28; CDR3: CASSPISGTLNTEAFF
J: TRBJ2-1; V: TRBV9; CDR3: CASSVEEGRRNEQFF
J: TRBJ2-1; V: TRBV11-3; CDR3: CASSADPRLAGGRNEQFF